Given below is one T cell receptor (beta chain) in context. The data belong to a study of technical replicates of blood from a few donors. Here immunoSEQ multiplex PCR was the method, and the copy in TCRdb shows in-frame clones only, minus some. The table shows some 67,000 clones, with roughly 98% occurring only once. The sequence came from a human donor in good health. Sample: T cells isolated from PBMCs.

The chain's CDR3 is CASSRVIDYGYTF. The CDR3 nucleotides are TGTGCCAGCAGCAGGGTCATCGACTATGGCTACACCTTC. V usage is TRBV28 and J usage is TRBJ1-2; a weak D match, TRBD1 (5 bases). The germline V gene has CDR1 MDHEN and CDR2 SYDVKM. The CDR3 is 13 amino acids. Trimming cost V 6 bases and J 3 bases, with 11 bases left between them.